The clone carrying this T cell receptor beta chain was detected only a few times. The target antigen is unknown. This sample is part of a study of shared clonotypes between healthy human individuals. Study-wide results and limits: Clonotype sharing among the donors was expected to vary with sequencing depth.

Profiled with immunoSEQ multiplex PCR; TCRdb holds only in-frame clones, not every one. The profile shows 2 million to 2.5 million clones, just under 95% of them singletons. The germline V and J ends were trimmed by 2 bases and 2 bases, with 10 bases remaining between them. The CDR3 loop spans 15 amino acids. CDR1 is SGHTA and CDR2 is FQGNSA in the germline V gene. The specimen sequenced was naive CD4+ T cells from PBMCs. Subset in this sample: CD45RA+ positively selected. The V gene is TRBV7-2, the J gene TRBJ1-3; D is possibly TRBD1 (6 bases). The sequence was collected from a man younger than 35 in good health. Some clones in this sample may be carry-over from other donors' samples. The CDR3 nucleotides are TGTGCCAGCAGCTTACGGACAGATGCTGGAAACACCATATATTTT. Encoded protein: CASSLRTDAGNTIYF.